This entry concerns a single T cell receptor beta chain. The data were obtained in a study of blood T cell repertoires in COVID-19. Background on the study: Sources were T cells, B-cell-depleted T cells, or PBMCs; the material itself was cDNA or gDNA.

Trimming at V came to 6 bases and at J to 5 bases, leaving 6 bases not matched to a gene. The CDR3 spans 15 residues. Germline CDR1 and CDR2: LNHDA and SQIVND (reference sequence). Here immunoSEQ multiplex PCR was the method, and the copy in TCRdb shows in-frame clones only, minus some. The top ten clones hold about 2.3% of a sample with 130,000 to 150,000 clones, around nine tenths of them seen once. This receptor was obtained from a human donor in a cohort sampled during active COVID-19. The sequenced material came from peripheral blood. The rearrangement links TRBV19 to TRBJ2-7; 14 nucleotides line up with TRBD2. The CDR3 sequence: CASSSGLAGEDEQYF. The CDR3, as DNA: TGTGCCAGTAGCTCGGGACTAGCGGGAGAGGACGAGCAGTACTTC. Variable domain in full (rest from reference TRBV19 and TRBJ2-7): DGGITQSPKYLFRKEGQNVTLSCEQNLNHDAMYWYRQDPGQGLRLIYYSQIVNDFQKGDIAEGYSVSREKKESFPLTVTSAQKNPTAFYLCASSSGLAGEDEQYFGPGTRLTVT.